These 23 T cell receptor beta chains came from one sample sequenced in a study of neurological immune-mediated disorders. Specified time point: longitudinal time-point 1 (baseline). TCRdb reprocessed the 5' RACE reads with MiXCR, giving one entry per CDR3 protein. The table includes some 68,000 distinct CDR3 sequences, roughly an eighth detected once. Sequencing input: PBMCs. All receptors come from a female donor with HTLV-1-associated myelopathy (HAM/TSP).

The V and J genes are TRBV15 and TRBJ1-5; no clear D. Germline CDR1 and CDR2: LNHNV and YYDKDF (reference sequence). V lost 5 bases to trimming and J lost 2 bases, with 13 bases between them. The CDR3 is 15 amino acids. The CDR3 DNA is TGTGCCACCAGCCCGGGTCACCTGGGCAATCAGCCCCAGCATTTT. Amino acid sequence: CATSPGHLGNQPQHF.

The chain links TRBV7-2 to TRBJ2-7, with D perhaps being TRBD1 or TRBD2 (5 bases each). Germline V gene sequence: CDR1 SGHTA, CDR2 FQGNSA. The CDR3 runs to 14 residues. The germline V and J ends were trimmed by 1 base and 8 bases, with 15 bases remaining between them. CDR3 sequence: CASSLDGTSGKQYF. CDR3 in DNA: TGTGCCAGCAGCTTAGACGGGACCTCGGGCAAGCAGTACTTC.

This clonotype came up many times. DNA of the CDR3: TGTGCCAGCAGCCCGGGACTGTATAGCTCCTACGAGCAGTACTTC. Protein: CASSPGLYSSYEQYF. The chain links TRBV7-9 to TRBJ2-7, with D perhaps TRBD2 (6 bases). The V gene lost 5 bases and the J gene lost 0 bases, with 14 bases spanning the gap. CDR1 SEHNR and CDR2 FQNEAQ come from the germline V gene (reference sequence). The length of the CDR3 is 15 residues. Full variable domain (remainder filled in from reference TRBV7-9 and TRBJ2-7): DTGVSQNPRHKITKRGQNVTFRCDPISEHNRLYWYRQTLGQGPEFLTYFQNEAQLEKSRLLSDRFSAERPKGSFSTLEIQRTEQGDSAMYLCASSPGLYSSYEQYFGPGTRLTVT.

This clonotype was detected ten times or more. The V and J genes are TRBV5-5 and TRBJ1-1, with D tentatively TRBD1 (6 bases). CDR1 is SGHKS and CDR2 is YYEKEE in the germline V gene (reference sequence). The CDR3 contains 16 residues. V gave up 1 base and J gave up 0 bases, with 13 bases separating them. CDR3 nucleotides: TGTGCCAGCAGCTTGAGGGTGACAGGAATGAACACTGAAGCTTTCTTT. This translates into CASSLRVTGMNTEAFF.

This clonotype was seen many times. CDR3 bases: TGCAGTGCTAGACAGATCGCTGGCTACACCTTC. This translates into CSARQIAGYTF. V and J are TRBV20-1 and TRBJ1-2; D unresolved. Germline CDR1 reads DFQATT; CDR2 reads SNEGSKA (reference sequence). Trimming stripped 2 bases from V and 7 bases from J, with 8 bases between. The CDR3 is made up of 11 amino acids.

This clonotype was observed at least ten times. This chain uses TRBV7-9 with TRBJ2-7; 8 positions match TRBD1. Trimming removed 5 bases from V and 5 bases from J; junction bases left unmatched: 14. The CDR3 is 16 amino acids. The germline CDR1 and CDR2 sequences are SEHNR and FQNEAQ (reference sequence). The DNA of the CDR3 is TGTGCCAGCAGCCCAGCTGGACAGGGCAGACCCCACGAGCAGTACTTC. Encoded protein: CASSPAGQGRPHEQYF.

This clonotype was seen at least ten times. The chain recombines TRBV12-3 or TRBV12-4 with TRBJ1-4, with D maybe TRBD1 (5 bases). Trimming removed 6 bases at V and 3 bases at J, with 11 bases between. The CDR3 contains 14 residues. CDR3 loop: CASSKGPSNEKLFF. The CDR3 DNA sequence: TGTGCCAGCAGCAAGGGGCCATCTAATGAAAAACTGTTTTTT.

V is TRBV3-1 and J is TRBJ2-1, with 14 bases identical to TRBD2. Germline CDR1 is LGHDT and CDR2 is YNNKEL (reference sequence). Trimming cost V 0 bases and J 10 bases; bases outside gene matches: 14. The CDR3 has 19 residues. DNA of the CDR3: TGTGCCAGCAGCCAAGATAGCATCCTGACTAGCGGGGGGGCCGGAGAGCAGTTCTTC. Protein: CASSQDSILTSGGAGEQFF.

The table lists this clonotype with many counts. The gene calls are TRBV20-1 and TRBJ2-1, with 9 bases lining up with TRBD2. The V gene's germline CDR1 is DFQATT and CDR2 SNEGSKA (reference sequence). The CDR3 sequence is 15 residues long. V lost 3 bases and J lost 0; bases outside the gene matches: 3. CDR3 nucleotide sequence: TGCAGTGCTAGGGATAGCGGGGGCTCCTACAATGAGCAGTTCTTC. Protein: CSARDSGGSYNEQFF.

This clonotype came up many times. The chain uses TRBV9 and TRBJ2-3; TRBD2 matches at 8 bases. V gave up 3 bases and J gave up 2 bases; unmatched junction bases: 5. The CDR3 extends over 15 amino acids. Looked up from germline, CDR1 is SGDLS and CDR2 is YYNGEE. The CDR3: CASSGYSGDTDTQYF. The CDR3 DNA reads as TGTGCCAGCAGCGGTTATAGCGGGGACACAGATACGCAGTATTTT.

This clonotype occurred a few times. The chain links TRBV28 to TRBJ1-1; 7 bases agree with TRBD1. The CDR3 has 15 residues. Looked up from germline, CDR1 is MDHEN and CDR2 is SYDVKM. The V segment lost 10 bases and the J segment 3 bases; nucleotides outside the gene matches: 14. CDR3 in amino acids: CATTVTQGRHTEAFF. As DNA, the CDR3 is TGTGCCACGACCGTCACACAGGGGAGACACACTGAAGCTTTCTTT.

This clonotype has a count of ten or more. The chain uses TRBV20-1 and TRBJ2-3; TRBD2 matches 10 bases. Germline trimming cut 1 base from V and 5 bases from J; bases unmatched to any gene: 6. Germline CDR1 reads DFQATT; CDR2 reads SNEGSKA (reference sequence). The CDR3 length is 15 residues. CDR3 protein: CSARGASGGGDTQYF. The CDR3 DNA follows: TGCAGTGCTAGAGGGGCTAGCGGGGGAGGAGATACGCAGTATTTT.

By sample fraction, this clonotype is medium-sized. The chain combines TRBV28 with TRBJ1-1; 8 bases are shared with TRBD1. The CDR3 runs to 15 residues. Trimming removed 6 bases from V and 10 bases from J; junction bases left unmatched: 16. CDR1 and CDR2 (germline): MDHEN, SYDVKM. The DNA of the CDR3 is TGTGCCAGCAGCTCTCTCGGGACAGGCAGAAGGGGAGCTTTCTTT. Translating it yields CASSSLGTGRRGAFF.

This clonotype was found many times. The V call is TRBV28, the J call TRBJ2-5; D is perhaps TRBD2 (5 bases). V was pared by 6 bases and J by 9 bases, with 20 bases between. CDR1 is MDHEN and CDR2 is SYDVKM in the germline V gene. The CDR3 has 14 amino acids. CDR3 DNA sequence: TGTGCCAGCAGCGGTCGGGATAGGTTGGTAGCCCAGTACTTC. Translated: CASSGRDRLVAQYF.

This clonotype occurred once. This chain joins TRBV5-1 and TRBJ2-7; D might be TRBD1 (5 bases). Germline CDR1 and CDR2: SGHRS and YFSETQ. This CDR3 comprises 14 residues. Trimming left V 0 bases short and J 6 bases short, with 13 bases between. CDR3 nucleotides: TGCGCCAGCAGCTTGGAGGGGATAGAAGGCGAGCAGTACTTC. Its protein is CASSLEGIEGEQYF.

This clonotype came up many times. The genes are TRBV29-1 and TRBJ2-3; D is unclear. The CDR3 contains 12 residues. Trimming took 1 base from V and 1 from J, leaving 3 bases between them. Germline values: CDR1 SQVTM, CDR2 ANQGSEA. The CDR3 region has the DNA TGCAGCGTTGAAGTAGGCACAGATACGCAGTATTTT. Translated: CSVEVGTDTQYF.

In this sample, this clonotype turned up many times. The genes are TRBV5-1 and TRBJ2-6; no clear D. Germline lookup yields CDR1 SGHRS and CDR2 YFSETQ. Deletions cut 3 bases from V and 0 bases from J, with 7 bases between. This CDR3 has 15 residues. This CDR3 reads CASSSALSGANVLTF. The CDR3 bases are TGCGCCAGCAGCTCGGCCCTCTCTGGGGCCAACGTCCTGACTTTC.

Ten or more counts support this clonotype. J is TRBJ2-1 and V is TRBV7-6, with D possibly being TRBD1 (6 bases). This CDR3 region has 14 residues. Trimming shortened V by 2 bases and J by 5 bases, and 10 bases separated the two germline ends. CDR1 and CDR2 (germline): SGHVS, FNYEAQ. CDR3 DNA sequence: TGTGCCAGCAGCTTATTCGCAGGGGACAATGAGCAGTTCTTC. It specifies CASSLFAGDNEQFF.

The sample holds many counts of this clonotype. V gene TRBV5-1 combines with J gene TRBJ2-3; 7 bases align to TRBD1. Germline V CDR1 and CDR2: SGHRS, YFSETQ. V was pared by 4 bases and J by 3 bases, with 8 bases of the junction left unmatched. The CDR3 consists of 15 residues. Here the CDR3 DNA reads TGCGCCAGCAGCATACAGGGGAGCGTAACAGATACGCAGTATTTT. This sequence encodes CASSIQGSVTDTQYF.

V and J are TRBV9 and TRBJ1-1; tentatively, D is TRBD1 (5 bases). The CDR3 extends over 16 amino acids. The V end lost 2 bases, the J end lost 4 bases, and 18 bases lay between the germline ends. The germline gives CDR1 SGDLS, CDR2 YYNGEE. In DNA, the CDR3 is TGTGCCAGCAGCGTCCACGGGGGAAGCGTTGTCACTGAAGCTTTCTTT. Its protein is CASSVHGGSVVTEAFF.

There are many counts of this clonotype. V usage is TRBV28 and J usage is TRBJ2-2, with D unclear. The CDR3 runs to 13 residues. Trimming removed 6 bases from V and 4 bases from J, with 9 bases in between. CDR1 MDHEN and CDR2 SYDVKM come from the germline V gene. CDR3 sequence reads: CASSLSLTGELFF. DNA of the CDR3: TGTGCCAGCAGCTTAAGTCTCACCGGGGAGCTGTTTTTT.

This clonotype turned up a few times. The CDR3 DNA sequence: TGTGCCAGCAGAGGACAGGGCACTGAAGCTTTCTTT. Amino acids: CASRGQGTEAFF. The chain carries TRBV6-4 and TRBJ1-1; 8 bases are shared with TRBD1. CDR3 size: 12 residues. V shed 6 bases, J shed 4 bases, and the junction held 1 base outside the gene matches. CDR1 MRHNA and CDR2 SNTAGT come from the germline V gene.

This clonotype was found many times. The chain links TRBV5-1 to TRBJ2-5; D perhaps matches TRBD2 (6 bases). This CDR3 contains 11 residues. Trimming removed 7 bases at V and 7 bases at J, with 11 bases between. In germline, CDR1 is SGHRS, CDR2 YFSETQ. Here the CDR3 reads CASDLGGTQYF. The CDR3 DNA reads TGCGCCAGCGATCTGGGGGGGACCCAGTACTTC.